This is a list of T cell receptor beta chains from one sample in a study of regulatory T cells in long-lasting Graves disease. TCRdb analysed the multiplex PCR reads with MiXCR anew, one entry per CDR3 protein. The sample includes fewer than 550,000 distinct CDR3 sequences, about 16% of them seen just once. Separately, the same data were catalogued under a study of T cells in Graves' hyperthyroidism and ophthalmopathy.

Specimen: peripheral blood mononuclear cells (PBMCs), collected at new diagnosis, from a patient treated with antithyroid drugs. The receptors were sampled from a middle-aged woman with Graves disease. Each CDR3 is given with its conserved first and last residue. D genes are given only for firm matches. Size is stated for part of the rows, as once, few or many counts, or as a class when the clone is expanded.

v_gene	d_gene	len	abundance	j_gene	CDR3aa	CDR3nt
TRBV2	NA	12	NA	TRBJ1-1	CASRTGAVEAFF	TGTGCCAGCCGGACGGGGGCGGTTGAAGCTTTCTTT
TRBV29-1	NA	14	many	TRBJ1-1	CSVEDGGGRTEAFF	TGCAGCGTTGAAGATGGCGGGGGGCGAACTGAAGCTTTCTTT
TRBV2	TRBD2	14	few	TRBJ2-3	CASKTSGGVDTQYF	TGTGCCAGCAAGACTAGCGGGGGGGTAGATACGCAGTATTTT
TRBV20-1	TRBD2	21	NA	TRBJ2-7	CSASASSSPSGPLPPSREQYF	TGCAGTGCTAGTGCCAGCAGCTCCCCTAGCGGACCATTACCCCCCTCTCGGGAGCAGTACTTC
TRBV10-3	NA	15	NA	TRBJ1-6	CAISEGPERNSPLHF	TGTGCCATCAGTGAAGGCCCGGAACGGAATTCACCCCTCCACTTT
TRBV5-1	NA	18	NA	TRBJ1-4	CASSLDWEGRRWGEKLFF	TGCGCCAGCAGCTTGGACTGGGAGGGGCGACGCTGGGGGGAAAAACTGTTTTTT
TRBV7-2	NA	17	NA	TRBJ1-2	CASSLAFPGTPYYGYTF	TGTGCCAGCAGCTTAGCGTTTCCAGGTACCCCCTACTATGGCTACACCTTC
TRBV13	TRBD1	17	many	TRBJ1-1	CASSLPRTGGENTEAFF	TGTGCCAGCAGCCTCCCCCGGACAGGGGGCGAAAACACTGAAGCTTTCTTT
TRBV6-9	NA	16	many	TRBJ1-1	CASSYPTLTQNTEAFF	TGTGCCAGCAGTTACCCTACTCTCACCCAGAACACTGAAGCTTTCTTT
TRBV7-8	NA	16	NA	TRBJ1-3	CASSLSGAGSGNTIYF	TGTGCCAGCAGCTTATCCGGGGCAGGCTCTGGAAACACCATATATTTT
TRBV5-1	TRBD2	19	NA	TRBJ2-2	CASSSRTSGGDSFTGELFF	TGCGCCAGCAGCTCTCGGACTAGCGGGGGGGACTCTTTCACCGGGGAGCTGTTTTTT
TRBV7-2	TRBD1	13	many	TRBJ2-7	CASSLQGAREQYF	TGTGCCAGCAGCTTACAGGGGGCGCGTGAGCAGTACTTC
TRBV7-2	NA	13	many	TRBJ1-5	CASSQSVQQPQHF	TGTGCCAGCAGCCAATCCGTCCAACAGCCCCAGCATTTT
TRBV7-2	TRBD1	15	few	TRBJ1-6	CASSPAGTGVSPLHF	TGTGCCAGCAGCCCGGCCGGGACAGGCGTCTCACCCCTCCACTTT
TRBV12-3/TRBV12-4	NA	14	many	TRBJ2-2	CASSRDGNTGELFF	TGTGCCAGCAGCCGGGACGGAAACACCGGGGAGCTGTTTTTT
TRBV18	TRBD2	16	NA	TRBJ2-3	CASSPGSGGTTDTQYF	TGTGCCAGCTCACCAGGCAGCGGGGGCACCACAGATACGCAGTATTTT
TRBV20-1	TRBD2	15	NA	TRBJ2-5	CSAENSGRLQETQYF	TGCAGTGCTGAGAATAGCGGGAGATTGCAAGAGACCCAGTACTTC
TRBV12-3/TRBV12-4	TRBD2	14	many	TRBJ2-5	CASRKLAGDETQYF	TGTGCCAGCAGGAAACTAGCGGGGGATGAGACCCAGTACTTC
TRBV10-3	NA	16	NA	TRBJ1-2	CAISDAQVPPYYGYTF	TGTGCCATCAGTGACGCACAGGTACCCCCTTACTATGGCTACACCTTC
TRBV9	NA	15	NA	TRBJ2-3	CASAKTGLADDTQYF	TGTGCCAGCGCAAAGACAGGACTCGCCGATGATACGCAGTATTTT
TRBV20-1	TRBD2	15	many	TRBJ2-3	CSAALSGDPTDTQYF	TGCAGTGCGGCGCTTAGCGGGGACCCCACAGATACGCAGTATTTT
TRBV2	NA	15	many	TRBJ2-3	CASIRQYASTDTQYF	TGTGCCAGTATCAGACAATACGCTAGCACAGATACGCAGTATTTT
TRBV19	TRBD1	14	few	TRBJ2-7	CASSIRQGSFEQYF	TGTGCCAGTAGTATCCGACAGGGCTCTTTCGAGCAGTACTTC
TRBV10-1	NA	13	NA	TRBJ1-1	CASRQGWGTEAFF	TGCGCCAGCAGACAGGGTTGGGGCACTGAAGCTTTCTTT
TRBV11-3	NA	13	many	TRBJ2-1	CASSFDRYNEQFF	TGTGCCAGCAGCTTCGACAGGTACAATGAGCAGTTCTTC
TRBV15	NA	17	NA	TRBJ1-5	CATSREDPTAAGQPQHF	TGTGCCACCAGCAGAGAGGATCCAACAGCTGCGGGCCAGCCCCAGCATTTT
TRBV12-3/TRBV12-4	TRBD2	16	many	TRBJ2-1	CASTFSGGSSYNEQFF	TGTGCCAGCACCTTTAGCGGGGGGAGCTCCTACAATGAGCAGTTCTTC
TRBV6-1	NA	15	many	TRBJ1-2	CASSDPSGANYGYTF	TGTGCCAGCAGTGACCCTTCCGGGGCCAACTATGGCTACACCTTC
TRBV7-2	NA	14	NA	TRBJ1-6	CASSPESRVSPLHF	TGTGCCAGCAGCCCCGAGTCTCGGGTTTCACCCCTCCACTTT
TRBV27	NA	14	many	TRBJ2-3	CASCGLLAGDTQYF	TGTGCCAGCTGCGGTTTACTGGCGGGAGATACGCAGTATTTT
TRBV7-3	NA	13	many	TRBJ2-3	CASSLNGADTQYF	TGTGCCAGCAGCTTAAATGGCGCAGATACGCAGTATTTT
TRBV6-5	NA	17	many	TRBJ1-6	CASSYSTRGRGNSPLHF	TGTGCCAGCAGTTACTCGACTCGTGGCAGGGGTAATTCACCCCTCCACTTT
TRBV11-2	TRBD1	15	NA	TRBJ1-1	CASSPKTGAHTEAFF	TGTGCCAGCAGCCCAAAGACAGGGGCGCACACTGAAGCTTTCTTT
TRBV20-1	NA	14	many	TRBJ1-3	CSARAWGRGNTIYF	TGCAGTGCTAGGGCTTGGGGACGTGGAAACACCATATATTTT
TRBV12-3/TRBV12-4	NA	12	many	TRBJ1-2	CASGSRVYGYTF	TGTGCCAGCGGGAGCAGGGTCTATGGCTACACCTTC
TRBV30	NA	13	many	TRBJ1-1	CAWAMTGNTEAFF	TGTGCCTGGGCCATGACAGGGAACACTGAAGCTTTCTTT
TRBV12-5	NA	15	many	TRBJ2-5	CASSQESWYQETQYF	TGTGCTAGCTCCCAGGAGTCTTGGTACCAAGAGACCCAGTACTTC
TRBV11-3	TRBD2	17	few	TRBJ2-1	CASSLDLVVAGEDEQFF	TGTGCCAGCAGCTTAGATCTAGTGGTAGCGGGGGAAGATGAGCAGTTCTTC
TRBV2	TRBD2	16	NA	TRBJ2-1	CASRGGLAGGRNEQFF	TGTGCCAGCAGGGGGGGACTAGCGGGGGGGCGGAATGAGCAGTTCTTC
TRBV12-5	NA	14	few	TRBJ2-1	CASGLGPQLNEQFF	TGTGCTAGTGGTCTAGGGCCCCAATTAAATGAGCAGTTCTTC
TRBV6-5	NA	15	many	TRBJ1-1	CASSYSDRLNTEAFF	TGTGCCAGCAGTTACTCGGACAGACTGAACACTGAAGCTTTCTTT
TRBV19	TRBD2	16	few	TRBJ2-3	CASKQGTSISTDTQYF	TGTGCCAGTAAACAGGGGACTAGCATTAGCACAGATACGCAGTATTTT
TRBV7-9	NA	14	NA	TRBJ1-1	CASSSTGTPTEAFF	TGTGCCAGCAGCTCAACCGGGACGCCAACTGAAGCTTTCTTT
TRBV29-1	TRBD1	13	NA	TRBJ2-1	CSVGRDSWNEQFF	TGCAGCGTTGGTCGGGACAGCTGGAATGAGCAGTTCTTC
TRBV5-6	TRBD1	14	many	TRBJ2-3	CASSSGQITDTQYF	TGTGCCAGCAGTTCGGGACAGATCACAGATACGCAGTATTTT
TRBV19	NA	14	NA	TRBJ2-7	CASSIDRPPYEQYF	TGTGCCAGTAGCATCGACAGGCCCCCCTACGAGCAGTACTTC
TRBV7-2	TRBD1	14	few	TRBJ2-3	CASSRDRETDTQYF	TGTGCCAGCAGCAGGGACAGGGAAACAGATACGCAGTATTTT
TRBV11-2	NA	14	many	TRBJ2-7	CASSLGGQLYEQYF	TGTGCCAGCAGCTTAGGAGGACAGCTCTACGAGCAGTACTTC
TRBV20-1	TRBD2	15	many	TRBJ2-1	CSARVSGGVNNEQFF	TGCAGTGCTAGAGTTAGCGGGGGGGTAAACAATGAGCAGTTCTTC
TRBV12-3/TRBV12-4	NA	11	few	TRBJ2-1	CASQERDEQFF	TGTGCCAGCCAGGAGCGGGATGAGCAGTTCTTC
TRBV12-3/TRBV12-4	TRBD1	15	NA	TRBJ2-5	CASSQGQGGGKTQYF	TGTGCCAGCAGCCAGGGACAGGGCGGCGGAAAGACCCAGTACTTC
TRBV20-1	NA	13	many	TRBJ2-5	CSARADGTETQYF	TGCAGTGCTAGGGCGGACGGGACAGAGACCCAGTACTTC
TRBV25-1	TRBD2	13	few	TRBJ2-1	CASSGGNYNEQFF	TGTGCCAGCAGCGGGGGGAACTACAATGAGCAGTTCTTC
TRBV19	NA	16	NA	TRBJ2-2	CASRTGAGVITGELFF	TGTGCCAGTAGAACGGGGGCGGGGGTAATCACCGGGGAGCTGTTTTTT
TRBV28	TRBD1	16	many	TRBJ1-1	CASSQTGGGIPRRAFF	TGTGCCAGCAGTCAAACAGGGGGTGGTATCCCTCGTCGAGCTTTCTTT
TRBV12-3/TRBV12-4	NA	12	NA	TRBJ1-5	CASTRSNRPQHF	TGTGCCAGCACTAGAAGCAATCGGCCCCAGCATTTT
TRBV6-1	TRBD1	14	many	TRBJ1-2	CASSPEDRTYGYTF	TGTGCCAGCAGTCCGGAGGACAGGACCTATGGCTACACCTTC
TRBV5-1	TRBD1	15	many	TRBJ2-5	CASSLDPGGVETQYF	TGCGCCAGCAGCTTGGACCCAGGGGGAGTAGAGACCCAGTACTTC
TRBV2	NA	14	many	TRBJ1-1	CASQGPDAAAEAFF	TGTGCCAGCCAGGGTCCAGATGCTGCCGCTGAAGCTTTCTTT